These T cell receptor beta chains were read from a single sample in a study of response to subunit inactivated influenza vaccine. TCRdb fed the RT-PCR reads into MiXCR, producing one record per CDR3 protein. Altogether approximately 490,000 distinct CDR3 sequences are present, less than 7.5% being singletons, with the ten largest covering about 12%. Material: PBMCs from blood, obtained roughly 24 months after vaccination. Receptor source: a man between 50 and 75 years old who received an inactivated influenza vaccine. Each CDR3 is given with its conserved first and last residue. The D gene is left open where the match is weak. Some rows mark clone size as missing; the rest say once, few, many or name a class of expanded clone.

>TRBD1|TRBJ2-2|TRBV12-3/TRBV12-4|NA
CASNNRGQNTGELFF
TGTGCCAGCAATAACAGGGGACAGAACACCGGGGAGCTGTTTTTT
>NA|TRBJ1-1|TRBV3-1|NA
CASSPPQGNTEAFF
TGTGCCAGCAGCCCCCCGCAGGGAAACACTGAAGCTTTCTTT
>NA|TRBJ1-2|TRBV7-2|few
CASSLRGGINYGYTF
TGTGCCAGCAGCTTACGGGGGGGCATTAACTATGGCTACACCTTC
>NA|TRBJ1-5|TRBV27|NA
CASSPYSGRGHRDQPQHF
TGTGCCAGCAGTCCATATTCAGGGAGGGGTCACCGCGATCAGCCCCAGCATTTT
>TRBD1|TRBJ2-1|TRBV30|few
CAWSQDRGNFNEQFF
TGTGCCTGGAGTCAGGACAGGGGCAACTTCAATGAGCAGTTCTTC
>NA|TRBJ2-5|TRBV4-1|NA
CASSQDSGIGETQYF
TGCGCCAGCAGCCAAGATTCGGGGATAGGGGAGACCCAGTACTTC
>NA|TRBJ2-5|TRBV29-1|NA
CSVEASVGTQYF
TGCAGCGTTGAGGCCTCAGTGGGGACCCAGTACTTC
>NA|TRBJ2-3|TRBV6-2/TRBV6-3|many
CASHLNRLTDTQYF
TGTGCCAGCCACCTTAACAGGCTCACAGATACGCAGTATTTT
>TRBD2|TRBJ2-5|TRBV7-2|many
CASSPGLVETQYF
TGTGCCAGCAGCCCGGGACTAGTGGAGACCCAGTACTTC
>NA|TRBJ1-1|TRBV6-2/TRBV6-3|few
CASSYVGVTEAFF
TGTGCCAGCAGTTACGTGGGGGTCACTGAAGCTTTCTTT
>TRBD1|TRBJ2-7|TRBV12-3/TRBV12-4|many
CASSPRQGREQYF
TGTGCCAGCAGTCCCCGACAGGGCAGGGAGCAGTACTTC
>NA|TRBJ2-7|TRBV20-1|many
CSASSGSGAYEQYF
TGCAGTGCTAGTTCGGGATCGGGGGCCTACGAGCAGTACTTC
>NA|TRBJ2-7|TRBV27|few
CASSLILGGTEIYEQYF
TGTGCCAGCAGTTTAATACTCGGGGGGACAGAAATTTACGAGCAGTACTTC
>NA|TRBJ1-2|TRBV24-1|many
CATSDSRSGRNYGYTF
TGTGCCACCAGTGATTCACGCTCGGGCCGGAACTATGGCTACACCTTC
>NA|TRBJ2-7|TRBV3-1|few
CASSPALTEAYEQYF
TGTGCCAGCAGCCCGGCTTTGACGGAAGCCTACGAGCAGTACTTC
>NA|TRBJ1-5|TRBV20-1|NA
CSARDRGGTQPQHF
TGCAGTGCTAGAGATAGGGGGGGTACCCAGCCCCAGCATTTT
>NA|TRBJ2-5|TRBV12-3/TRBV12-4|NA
CASSLWQEETQYF
TGTGCCAGCAGTTTATGGCAGGAAGAGACCCAGTACTTC
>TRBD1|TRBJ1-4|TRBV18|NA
CASSPVQGANEKLFF
TGTGCCAGCTCACCAGTTCAGGGGGCTAATGAAAAACTGTTTTTT
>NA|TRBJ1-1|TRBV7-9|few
CASSLRGDSTEAFF
TGTGCCAGCAGCTTGAGGGGAGACAGCACTGAAGCTTTCTTT
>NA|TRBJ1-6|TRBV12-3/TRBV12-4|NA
CASRLGGNFDSPLHF
TGTGCCAGCAGGTTGGGGGGGAATTTTGATTCACCCCTCCACTTT
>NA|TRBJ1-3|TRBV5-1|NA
CASSLSDLGQPGSGNTIYF
TGCGCCAGCAGCTTGAGTGATCTAGGGCAGCCTGGCTCTGGAAACACCATATATTTT
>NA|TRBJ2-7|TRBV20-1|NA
CSVRSEKLRNSYEQYF
TGCAGTGTTAGGTCGGAAAAACTTCGAAATTCCTACGAGCAGTACTTC
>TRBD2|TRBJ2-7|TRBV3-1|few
CASSPNSGSGYEQYF
TGTGCCAGCAGCCCGAATAGCGGGAGTGGTTACGAGCAGTACTTC
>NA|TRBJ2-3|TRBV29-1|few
CSVVKAVWDTQYF
TGCAGCGTTGTAAAAGCTGTCTGGGATACGCAGTATTTT
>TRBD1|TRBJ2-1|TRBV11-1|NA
CASSLDRGGDEQFF
TGTGCCAGCAGCCTGGACAGGGGGGGCGATGAGCAGTTCTTC
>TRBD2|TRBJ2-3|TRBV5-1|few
CASSFATSGGPDTQYF
TGCGCCAGCAGCTTCGCCACTAGCGGGGGGCCGGATACGCAGTATTTT
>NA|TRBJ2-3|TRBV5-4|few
CASSPTGRITDTQYF
TGTGCCAGCAGCCCGACAGGACGTATCACAGATACGCAGTATTTT
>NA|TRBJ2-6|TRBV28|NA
CASSLRRQNSGANVLTF
TGTGCCAGCAGCCTCCGTAGACAGAACTCTGGGGCCAACGTCCTGACTTTC
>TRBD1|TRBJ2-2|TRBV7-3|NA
CASSLTEGGPGELFF
TGTGCCAGCAGCTTAACGGAAGGGGGCCCCGGGGAGCTGTTTTTT
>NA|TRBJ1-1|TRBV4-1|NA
CASSHPPNTEAFF
TGCGCCAGCAGCCACCCCCCGAACACTGAAGCTTTCTTT
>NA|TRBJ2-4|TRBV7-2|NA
CASSLNALAKNIQYF
TGTGCCAGCAGCTTGAACGCCCTAGCCAAAAACATTCAGTACTTC
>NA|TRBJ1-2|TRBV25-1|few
CASSEFETGINGYTF
TGTGCCAGCAGTGAATTTGAGACAGGAATAAATGGCTACACCTTC
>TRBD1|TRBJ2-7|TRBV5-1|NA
CASSLDTGGVYEQYF
TGCGCCAGCAGCTTGGATACAGGGGGCGTTTACGAGCAGTACTTC
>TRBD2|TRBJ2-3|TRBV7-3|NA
CASTSGRGSDTQYF
TGTGCCAGTACAAGCGGGAGAGGGTCTGATACGCAGTATTTT
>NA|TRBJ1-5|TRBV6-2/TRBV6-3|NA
CASSYGQDQPQHF
TGTGCCAGCAGTTATGGTCAGGATCAGCCCCAGCATTTT
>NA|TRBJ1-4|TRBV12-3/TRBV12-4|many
CASSFSTQNEKLFF
TGTGCCAGCAGTTTTTCGACCCAGAATGAAAAACTGTTTTTT
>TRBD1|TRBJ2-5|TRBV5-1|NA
CASSTAGGPGETQYF
TGCGCCAGCAGCACAGCAGGGGGCCCGGGGGAGACCCAGTACTTC
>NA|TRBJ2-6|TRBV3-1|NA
CAGSQGAGANVLTF
TGTGCCGGCAGCCAAGGGGCTGGGGCCAACGTCCTGACTTTC
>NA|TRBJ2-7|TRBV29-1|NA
CSVRSSGRGYEQYF
TGCAGCGTCAGGTCGTCCGGGCGAGGCTACGAGCAGTACTTC
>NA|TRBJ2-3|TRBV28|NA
CASSQGTYAGTDTQYF
TGTGCCAGCAGTCAGGGGACTTACGCGGGGACAGATACGCAGTATTTT